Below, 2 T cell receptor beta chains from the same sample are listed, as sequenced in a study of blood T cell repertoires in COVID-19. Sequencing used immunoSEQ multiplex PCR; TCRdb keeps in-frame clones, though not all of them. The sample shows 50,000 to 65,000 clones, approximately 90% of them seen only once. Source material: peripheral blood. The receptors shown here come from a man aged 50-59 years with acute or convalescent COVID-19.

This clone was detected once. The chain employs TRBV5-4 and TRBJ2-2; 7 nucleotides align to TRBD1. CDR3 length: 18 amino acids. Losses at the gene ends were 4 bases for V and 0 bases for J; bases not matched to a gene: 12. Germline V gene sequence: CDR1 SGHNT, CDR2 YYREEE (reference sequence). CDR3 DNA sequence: TGTGCCAGCAGCACCGGATGGGACAGTCAAACGAACACCGGGGAGCTGTTTTTT. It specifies CASSTGWDSQTNTGELFF.

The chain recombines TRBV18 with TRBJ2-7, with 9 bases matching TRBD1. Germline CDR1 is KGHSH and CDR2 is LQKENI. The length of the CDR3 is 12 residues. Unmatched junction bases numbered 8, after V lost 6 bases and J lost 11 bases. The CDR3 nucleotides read TGTGCCAGCTCCCCGGACCGGGACAGGGAGTACTTC. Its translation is CASSPDRDREYF.